This T cell receptor (beta chain) emerged from a study of T cell changes during pregnancy in multiple sclerosis. Using immunoSEQ multiplex PCR, the repertoire was profiled, and TCRdb retains in-frame clones only, with some absent. Among tens of thousands of clones, about 90% were seen once, and the ten largest hold 5% to 6.5%. Trimming cost V 5 bases and J 2 bases, with 19 bases left between them. This CDR3 has 17 amino acids. The germline V gene has CDR1 SGHTA and CDR2 FQGNSA. The receptor was derived from a female donor in good health, enrolled as a control in a pregnancy study. The chain uses TRBV7-2 and TRBJ1-5; D is possibly TRBD1 (5 bases). Specimen: peripheral blood, collected after pregnancy. The CDR3 DNA reads as TGTGCCAGCAGCCGGGAGGGGCGCCTCCTCGGCAATCAGCCCCAGCATTTT. Encoded protein: CASSREGRLLGNQPQHF.